This T cell receptor (beta chain) stems from a study of shared clonotypes between healthy human individuals (dated by TCRdb to 2018 to 2021). Regarding the research as a whole: The cohort included three men and a couple of women between 18 and 49 years of age. For each donor, three plates each were used for CD4 naive and CD4 memory, two plates were used for CD8 naive, and one plate was used for CD8 memory. Blood TCR repertoires of roughly five healthy adults were deeply sequenced to estimate repertoire size and the extent of clonotype sharing between individuals. Libraries were prepared and TCR repertoires were sequenced by different laboratories using diverse techniques, in order to increase sequencing depth and limit assay-specific biases. Each donor's leukapheresis produced roughly between roughly 0.94 and 9.5 billion PBMCs. What the research found in general, with its limitations: Higher generation probabilities were observed for clonotypes shared by all four sorted-subset donors than for non-shared clonotypes. Because the study included only a small number of donors, the genetic and exposure-history diversity represented was limited. Sampling was limited to blood, and TCR repertoires in tissue likely differ from TCR repertoires in blood. Across a handful of donors, around 5.4% of naive CD4, 3% to 4% of naive CD8, approximately 2.5% of memory CD4, and about 0.44% of memory CD8 clonotypes were shared. Rarefaction of sorted-subset datasets indicated incomplete sequencing despite the large sequencing depth. Naive subsets generally had larger estimated clonotype richness than memory subsets did. Pairwise subsampling led to the expectation that sequencing depth would affect the degree of clonotype sharing among donors.

Using the deep immunoSEQ assay, TCR CDR3 regions were amplified from genomic DNA by multiplex PCR. Extracted genomic DNA from each cell subset was spread evenly across all wells of several immunoSEQ 96-well plates, with each plate serving as a replicate. Each replicate PCR for sorted subsets received roughly 0.2 ug genomic DNA, equal to roughly 30,000 T cell genomes. The purified libraries were quantified using a Qubit 3.0 fluorometer, sized with a Bioanalyzer 2100, and then quantified again using the KAPA Library Quantification kit. Every immunoSEQ 96-well plate was sequenced on a separate single-read 150-cycle Illumina NextSeq 550 flow cell. In the original analysis: Because only junctional sequences without quality scores were contained in the immunoSEQ output, filtering matching that applied to full-length reads could not be performed. Sequences were annotated with PyIR, a Python wrapper for IgBLAST v1.9, and V/J genes and CDR3 were assigned using IMGT germline references. Reads with weak V/J assignments (E-value above 1e-6), missing CDR3, stop codons, out-of-frame junctions, or ambiguous translated residues were removed. V3J clonotypes were defined as sequences sharing an identical inferred V gene, J gene, and CDR3 amino acid sequence. The percentage overlap between two repertoires was calculated by dividing the number of shared unique clonotypes by the size of the smaller repertoire. Three approaches were used to assess repertoire richness: RTK rarefaction, the Chao1 estimator, and Recon v2.1 estimates of unobserved clonotypes. Generation probabilities for all TCRbeta clonotypes obtained by the gDNA method from several donors were computed using OLGA. TCRdb took this table from immuneACCESS and kept in-frame rearrangements with V and J called. Such tables lack part of the clones; where checked against another copy, unresolved V genes explain under half of the gap, and the rest is unexplained. That table furnishes V, J and clone size, whereas the DNA furnished D and trimming. The sample records hundreds of thousands of clones, almost 97% of which are singletons. Approximately 0.06% of the sample is held by the ten biggest clonotypes.

The donors were healthy, HIV-negative adults with no recently reported acute infections or vaccinations. Every donor was a Caucasian adult residing in Nashville, Tennessee, USA. CD4+ T cells were enriched by magnetic negative selection, after which naive cells were positively selected on CD45RA and the negative fraction was taken as the memory subset. Blood was obtained by leukapheresis, after which PBMCs were separated by Ficoll-Histopaque density gradient centrifugation and cryopreserved in liquid nitrogen vapor phase. Purity and quantity of every magnetically sorted T cell population were checked by analytical flow cytometry. Genomic DNA was isolated from each sorted fraction and quantified by UV absorbance on a Nanodrop 2000c. The count of this clone is one. No cognate antigen has been identified for it. No qualities accompany the bases; no much larger clone lies one base away. CDR1 SEHNR and CDR2 FQNEAQ are derived from the germline V gene (reference sequence). Germline trimming amounts to 6 bases on V and 8 bases on J, with 16 as the count of junction bases outside the gene matches. The CDR3 runs 17 residues from the cysteine to the phenylalanine. Only the CDR3 DNA stays, 51 bases, in frame from base 1.

Sequencing was carried out using naive CD4+ T cells sorted from blood. Explained via the paper, the cell subset or site label denotes: CD45RA+ positively selected. The chain employs TRBV7-9 and TRBJ1-3, and TRBD1 aligns with 10 junction nucleotides. This TCR came from a woman younger than 45 in good health. The DNA is TGTGCCAGCAGGACTGAAAACCGGGGGACAGGGGCCGACACCATATATTTT. The encoded protein is CASRTENRGTGADTIYF.